This T cell receptor (beta chain) was documented in a study of CD8 T cells in ankylosing spondylitis. TCRdb re-called the 5' RACE reads with MiXCR, one entry per CDR3 protein. The table has about 260,000 distinct CDR3 sequences, more than 20% seen once. This clonotype was found a few times. As yet, its antigen is unknown. The CDR3 runs 12 residues. From germline, CDR1 is DFQATT and CDR2 SNEGSKA (reference sequence). Study-wide findings and caveats: The disease-linked clones had a CD8+ phenotype and low blood frequencies.

The clonotype comes from a male donor with ankylosing spondylitis or in good health (not recorded which). The chain links TRBV20-1 to TRBJ2-1; 9 bases line up with TRBD2. Specimen: blood, either unsorted or a sorted T cell fraction (not recorded which). CDR3 coding DNA: TGCACCGCGGGAGGGGTCGGGGGTGAGCAGTTCTTC. Encoded protein: CTAGGVGGEQFF.